The 24 T cell receptor beta chains given below trace back to one sample, sequenced in a study of shared T cell receptors in the human thymus. Generated by immunoSEQ multiplex PCR, the TCRdb table keeps only in-frame clones and is missing some. Here the sample spans about 710,000 clones, 80% to 90% being singletons. Another study also made use of these data, one on human thymus T cells.

The sequenced material came from thymocytes. Every receptor here comes from a boy younger than two with a congenital heart defect.

The V and J genes are TRBV25-1 and TRBJ1-6; 9 positions match TRBD1. The junction had 7 bases not matched to a gene; V was cut back by 4 bases and J by 9 bases. Germline lookup yields CDR1 MGHDK and CDR2 SYGVNS. The CDR3 consists of 15 residues. CDR3 in DNA: TGTGCCAGCAGTGCTCGGGACAGGGTATTTTCACCCCTCCACTTT. This encodes CASSARDRVFSPLHF.

This clone was found a few times. J is TRBJ1-3 and V is TRBV5-6; TRBD1 is a possible D gene (6 bases). V was cut by 4 bases and J by 0 bases, with 11 bases left in between. Germline assignment: CDR1 SGHDT and CDR2 YYEEEE. The CDR3 has 15 residues. The CDR3 protein is CASSTSRGSGNTIYF. The CDR3 nucleotides are TGTGCCAGCAGCACTTCCAGGGGCTCTGGAAACACCATATATTTT.

V is TRBV6-1 and J is TRBJ1-3; 7 positions match TRBD1. Trimming removed 3 bases from V and 4 bases from J; junction bases left unmatched: 6. The CDR3 runs 15 residues. The germline V gene has CDR1 MNHNS and CDR2 SASEGT. The CDR3 loop reads CASSDTGDVGNTIYF. The CDR3 DNA reads as TGTGCCAGCAGTGACACAGGGGACGTAGGAAACACCATATATTTT.

V and J are TRBV21-1 and TRBJ1-3; TRBD1, the D gene given by the table, was not confirmed from the DNA. TRBV21-1 is flagged as a pseudogene. The CDR3 loop spans 16 amino acids. The CDR3 protein is CASTTIPTGTGNTIYF. CDR3 bases: TGTGCCAGCACAACTATACCGACAGGGACTGGAAACACCATATATTTT.

The chain recombines TRBV5-1 with TRBJ2-2; D gene uncertain. Germline lookup yields CDR1 SGHRS and CDR2 YFSETQ. The CDR3 covers 14 residues. V was pared by 0 bases and J by 2 bases, with 5 bases between. The CDR3 nucleotides are TGCGCCAGCAGCTTGGCCGTCAACACCGGGGAGCTGTTTTTT. This codes for CASSLAVNTGELFF.

The genes are TRBV4-3 and TRBJ1-2; 8 bases are shared with TRBD1. The junction had 2 bases not matched to a gene; V was cut back by 2 bases and J by 3 bases. The CDR3 is 14 amino acids. Germline-derived CDR1 and CDR2 are LGHNA and YSLEER. CDR3 in DNA: TGCGCCAGCAGCCAAACGGACAGGGACTATGGCTACACCTTC. This codes for CASSQTDRDYGYTF.

The V gene is TRBV5-1, the J gene TRBJ2-3; no definite D call. CDR3 length: 14 amino acids. V lost 1 base and J 0 bases, leaving 6 bases between the germline ends. Per the germline V gene, CDR1 is SGHRS and CDR2 is YFSETQ. CDR3 nucleotide sequence: TGCGCCAGCAGCTTGCAGGTTAGCACAGATACGCAGTATTTT. This sequence encodes CASSLQVSTDTQYF. Combining the CDR3 with reference TRBV5-1 and TRBJ2-3 gives the whole variable domain KAGVTQTPRYLIKTRGQQVTLSCSPISGHRSVSWYQQTPGQGLQFLFEYFSETQRNKGNFPGRFSGRQFSNSRSEMNVSTLELGDSALYLCASSLQVSTDTQYFGPGTRLTVL.

V and J are TRBV7-9 and TRBJ1-1; D not resolved. V lost 4 bases, J lost 0 bases, and 9 bases lay in between. This CDR3 has 14 residues. Germline lookup yields CDR1 SEHNR and CDR2 FQNEAQ (reference sequence). CDR3 residues: CASSSKTMNTEAFF. CDR3 sequence (DNA): TGTGCCAGCAGCTCAAAGACTATGAACACTGAAGCTTTCTTT.

V and J are TRBV27 and TRBJ1-2; 12 positions agree with TRBD1. The germline V gene has CDR1 MNHEY and CDR2 SMNVEV (reference sequence). The trim removed 3 bases at V and 5 bases at J, leaving 10 bases unmatched. The CDR3 covers 17 residues. Here the CDR3 reads CASSLRGEGQGAYGYTF. CDR3 DNA sequence: TGTGCCAGCAGTTTGAGGGGGGAGGGACAGGGGGCTTATGGCTACACCTTC.

The rearrangement joins TRBV27 to TRBJ2-7, with D hard to call. The CDR3 runs to 17 residues. Trimming stripped 0 bases from V and 4 bases from J, with 19 bases between. Germline CDR1 MNHEY, CDR2 SMNVEV (reference sequence). CDR3 nucleotides: TGTGCCAGCAGTTTATCGGCCCATACAGAACCTCTTTACGAGCAGTACTTC. It encodes CASSLSAHTEPLYEQYF.

This clone showed up just a few times. The DNA for the CDR3 is TGCGCCAGCAGCATGGGACAAATGAACACTGAAGCTTTCTTT. Residues: CASSMGQMNTEAFF. The V gene is TRBV5-1, the J gene TRBJ1-1; weak D call: TRBD1 (6 bases). The CDR3 has 14 amino acids. Per germline, CDR1 SGHRS and CDR2 YFSETQ. V was trimmed by 4 bases and J by 0 bases, leaving 10 bases between them.

This chain links TRBV12-5 with TRBJ2-3, with 10 bases identical to TRBD2. The junction had 10 bases not matched to a gene; V was cut back by 8 bases and J by 8 bases. In germline, CDR1 is LGHNT, CDR2 FRNRAP. This CDR3 comprises 14 residues. Here the CDR3 DNA reads TGTGCTAGTTGTTCTAGCGGGAGAGATATTACGCAGTATTTT. Translated: CASCSSGRDITQYF.

This clone was detected only once. The chain combines TRBV11-1 with TRBJ2-7; 8 bases map to TRBD1. Germline trimming cut 5 bases from V and 3 bases from J; bases unmatched to any gene: 6. The CDR3 totals 14 residues. Germline lookup yields CDR1 SGHAT and CDR2 FQDESV (reference sequence). The CDR3 sequence: CASSLGQGLYEQYF. The CDR3 nucleotides are TGTGCCAGCAGCCTTGGACAGGGCCTCTACGAGCAGTACTTC. Supplemented by reference TRBV11-1 and TRBJ2-7, the full variable domain reads EAEVAQSPRYKITEKSQAVAFWCDPISGHATLYWYRQILGQGPELLVQFQDESVVDDSQLPKDRFSAERLKGVDSTLKIQPAELGDSAMYLCASSLGQGLYEQYFGPGTRLTVT.

This chain uses TRBV6-1 with TRBJ1-1; 9 bases match TRBD1. The CDR3 runs 15 residues. V gave up 6 bases and J gave up 3 bases; unmatched junction bases: 8. Germline CDR1 and CDR2: MNHNS and SASEGT. CDR3 DNA sequence: TGTGCCAGCAGGAGCCGGGACAGGGATGACACTGAAGCTTTCTTT. This encodes CASRSRDRDDTEAFF.

The rearrangement joins TRBV28 to TRBJ1-5; no definite D call. The germline CDR1 and CDR2 sequences are MDHEN and SYDVKM. CDR3 length: 15 residues. Trimming removed 7 bases at V and 4 bases at J, with 17 bases between. The DNA of the CDR3 is TGTGCCAGCAAGGGTACGAGGGTGGATAATCAGCCCCAGCATTTT. This codes for CASKGTRVDNQPQHF.

The chain combines TRBV29-1 with TRBJ2-1; 11 nucleotides match TRBD2. The CDR3 extends over 13 amino acids. The J segment lost 5 bases and the V segment lost 8 bases, leaving 5 bases of the junction unmatched. Germline assignment: CDR1 SQVTM and CDR2 ANQGSEA. The CDR3 loop is CSLQTSGDNEQFF. DNA for the CDR3: TGCAGCTTGCAGACTAGCGGGGACAATGAGCAGTTCTTC.

The chain couples TRBV28 to TRBJ1-5; 8 bases are shared with TRBD1. Trimming removed 1 base from V and 4 bases from J; junction bases left unmatched: 6. The germline V gene encodes CDR1 MDHEN and CDR2 SYDVKM. The CDR3 is 16 residues long. The CDR3 DNA follows: TGTGCCAGCAGTTTATATAGGACAGGGCTAAATCAGCCCCAGCATTTT. Its translation is CASSLYRTGLNQPQHF.

In this sample, this clone turned up a few times. This chain links TRBV2 with TRBJ2-7; possibly TRBD2 for D (7 bases). Trimming took off 8 bases at V and 5 bases at J, with 19 bases between the two ends. The CDR3 consists of 14 residues. The germline CDR1 and CDR2 sequences are SNHLY and FYNNEI. Here the CDR3 reads CASDRWGGPHEQYF. The CDR3 nucleotides read TGTGCCAGCGACAGATGGGGGGGGCCGCACGAGCAGTACTTC.

The chain is built from TRBV12-5 and TRBJ2-1; 11 bases map to TRBD2. CDR1 LGHNT and CDR2 FRNRAP come from the germline V gene. Losses at the gene ends were 0 bases for V and 1 base for J; bases not matched to a gene: 5. The CDR3 runs 18 residues. The DNA for the CDR3 is TGTGCTAGTGGTTTGGTACGAACTAGCGGGAGATCCTACAATGAGCAGTTCTTC. Its translation: CASGLVRTSGRSYNEQFF.

The V and J genes are TRBV12-5 and TRBJ2-2; maybe TRBD2 (6 bases). This CDR3 has 16 residues. In germline, CDR1 is LGHNT, CDR2 FRNRAP. Trimming pared 7 bases from V and 0 bases from J, leaving 15 bases between. The CDR3 DNA follows: TGTGCTAGTGCCAGTAAAGGGACTGCGAACACCGGGGAGCTGTTTTTT. Its protein is CASASKGTANTGELFF.

The rearrangement uses TRBV4-1 and TRBJ2-7; 8 nucleotides align to TRBD2. CDR3 length: 12 amino acids. Trimming cost V 5 bases and J 11 bases; bases outside gene matches: 8. From germline, CDR1 is MGHRA and CDR2 YSYEKL. Here the CDR3 reads CASSSGTSLKYF. CDR3 nucleotide sequence: TGCGCCAGCAGCTCCGGGACTAGTCTCAAGTACTTC.

This clone came up a few times. V is TRBV4-3 and J is TRBJ2-1; D not resolved. V lost 3 bases and J 5 bases, leaving 11 bases between the germline ends. The CDR3 is made up of 14 amino acids. CDR1 and CDR2 (germline): LGHNA, YSLEER. The CDR3 DNA follows: TGCGCCAGCAGCCAGACGGTCGGAGACAATGAGCAGTTCTTC. Protein sequence: CASSQTVGDNEQFF.

V is TRBV19 and J is TRBJ1-2; 7 bases map to TRBD1. V gave up 5 bases and J gave up 4 bases; unmatched junction bases: 13. Germline CDR1 and CDR2: LNHDA and SQIVND (reference sequence). The CDR3 consists of 16 residues. CDR3 coding DNA: TGTGCCAGTAGTGGCCTAACAGGGGAAAAGGGCTATGGCTACACCTTC. This sequence encodes CASSGLTGEKGYGYTF.

V gene TRBV5-1 combines with J gene TRBJ2-7, with D possibly being TRBD1 (6 bases). The germline CDR1 and CDR2 sequences are SGHRS and YFSETQ. V was cut by 5 bases and J by 2 bases, with 8 bases left in between. The CDR3 loop spans 12 amino acids. CDR3 protein: CASRDSPYEQYF. CDR3 bases: TGCGCCAGCAGGGACAGTCCCTACGAGCAGTACTTC. The full variable domain, with the rest looked up from reference TRBV5-1 and TRBJ2-7, is KAGVTQTPRYLIKTRGQQVTLSCSPISGHRSVSWYQQTPGQGLQFLFEYFSETQRNKGNFPGRFSGRQFSNSRSEMNVSTLELGDSALYLCASRDSPYEQYFGPGTRLTVT.